This TCR beta chain stems from a study of blood T cell repertoires in COVID-19. This clone has a handful of counts. Per germline, CDR1 SGHRS and CDR2 YFSETQ. The CDR3 has 14 amino acids. V lost 0 bases, J lost 4 bases, and 8 bases lay in between. Original handling: Counts of nucleated cells, estimated from reference gene primer amplification, were obtained. Measured with immunoSEQ multiplex PCR; TCRdb has only the in-frame clones, and not every one. V, J and clone size are taken as reported in that table, and D and trimming were inferred from the DNA itself. The sample has around 200,000 clones, 86% seen once.

The sequence came from a man between 40 and 49 years old with acute COVID-19. Sequencing used PBMCs or T cells enriched from blood (not recorded which). The chain couples TRBV5-1 to TRBJ1-5, with a weak D call TRBD1 (5 bases). The CDR3 spells CASSLAGGNQPQHF. DNA for the CDR3: TGCGCCAGCAGCTTGGCCGGGGGAAATCAGCCCCAGCATTTT.